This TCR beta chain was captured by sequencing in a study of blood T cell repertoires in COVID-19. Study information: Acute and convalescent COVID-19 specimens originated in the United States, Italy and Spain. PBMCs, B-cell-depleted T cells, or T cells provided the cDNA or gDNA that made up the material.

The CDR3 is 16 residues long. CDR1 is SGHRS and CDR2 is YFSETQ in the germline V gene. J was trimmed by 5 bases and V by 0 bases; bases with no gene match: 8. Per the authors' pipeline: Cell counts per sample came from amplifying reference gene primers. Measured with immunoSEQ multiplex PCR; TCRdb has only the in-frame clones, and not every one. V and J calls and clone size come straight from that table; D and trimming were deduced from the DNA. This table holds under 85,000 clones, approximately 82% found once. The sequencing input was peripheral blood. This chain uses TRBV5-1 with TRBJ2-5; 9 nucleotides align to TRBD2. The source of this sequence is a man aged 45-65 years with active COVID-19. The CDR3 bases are TGCGCCAGCAGCTTGGAAGCGGGAGGCCCCCCGGAGACCCAGTACTTC. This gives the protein CASSLEAGGPPETQYF.